Listed below are T cell receptor beta chains from one sample, sequenced in a study of shared clonotypes between healthy human individuals. Sequenced by immunoSEQ multiplex PCR; TCRdb stores in-frame clones only, minus some. The sample records 1.4 million or so clones, approximately 98.5% being singletons. Input material: naive CD4+ T cells sorted from blood. Receptors were obtained from a man in his thirties or forties in good health. Both conserved end residues are trimmed from each CDR3.

>TRBJ2-3|TRBV5-6
ASSLAGTQY
>TRBJ1-2|TRBV27
ASRPRAEFNYGYT
>TRBJ2-1|TRBV7-9
ASSFVSGRGPEQF
>TRBJ2-7|TRBV18
ASSPPGAGRSYEQY
>TRBJ2-1|TRBV15
ATSTDPRGYNEQF
>TRBJ1-1|TRBV6-6
ASSIQGNTEAF
>TRBJ2-1|TRBV9
ASSVGPMTGYNEQF
>TRBJ1-5|TRBV5-5
ATGQGPGGPQH
>TRBJ1-1|TRBV18
ASSPHRLTGGVRTEAF
>TRBJ2-1|TRBV11-3
ASSPKTQSDEQF
>TRBJ1-4|TRBV30
AWSVGGTNEKLF
>TRBJ2-7|TRBV7-9
ASSLDSGYEQY
>TRBJ2-1|TRBV11-2
ASSLRVEQF
>TRBJ2-1|TRBV7-2
ASSSSSYNEQF
>TRBJ2-7|TRBV6-5
ASSLDRVTTQY
>TRBJ2-1|TRBV9
ASSAGGVSTNEQF
>TRBJ2-5|TRBV13
ASSARWAEAQTQY
>TRBJ2-3|TRBV4-1
ASSQVLAGGADTQY
>TRBJ2-1|TRBV6-5
ASSYPPSTEQF
>TRBJ1-1|TRBV5-1
ASSLTRGAGKMNTEAF
>TRBJ2-1|TRBV25-1
ASSENKRVHEQF
>TRBJ1-5|TRBV28
ASGGHQPQH
>TRBJ2-7|TRBV6-1
ASSEGTPGRYEQY
>TRBJ2-3|TRBV7-2
ASSLDGLGSTDTQY
>TRBJ1-2|TRBV4-1
ASSQADFSYGYT
>TRBJ2-1|TRBV7-2
ASSLRTKGTDQF
>TRBJ1-2|TRBV11-2
ASSTFAGQGRGYT
>TRBJ2-7|TRBV20-1
SASSPYEQY
>TRBJ1-1|TRBV6-5
ASSVQGDAEAF
>TRBJ2-1|TRBV19
ASSLTSGSSYNEQF
>TRBJ2-1|TRBV28
ASSPYFGRAGTHNEQF
>TRBJ2-1|TRBV7-8
ASSISRLAGNEQF
>TRBJ2-1|TRBV5-5
ASSSADSITGHNEQF
>TRBJ1-1|TRBV5-1
ASSKSGAQNTEAF
>TRBJ1-1|TRBV5-4
ASSPGTVNTEAF
>TRBJ1-1|TRBV18
ASSTSAVGEVTEAF
>TRBJ1-2|TRBV19
ASSTEFYGYT
>TRBJ2-7|TRBV18
ASSPGTGVYEQY
>TRBJ2-2|TRBV4-2
ASSQAGLAANTGELF
>TRBJ2-1|TRBV5-4
ASSLELAGASSGEQF
>TRBJ2-3|TRBV7-8
ASSFHWDRDTDTQY
>TRBJ1-4|TRBV7-9
ASSPRGGYATNEKLF
>TRBJ2-3|TRBV2
ASSEAPGTSGRADTQY
>TRBJ2-7|TRBV28
ASSFTSGRPRSYEQY
>TRBJ2-7|TRBV25-1
ASSEFSGTATREQY
>TRBJ2-2|TRBV5-1
ANRVAGEEAGELF
>TRBJ1-5|TRBV5-1
ASRFGTGGNQPQH
>TRBJ2-7|TRBV2
ASSVEYEQY
>TRBJ2-7|TRBV11-2
ASSSLQGASYEQY
>TRBJ2-7|TRBV5-1
ASSRTGLAGGEQY
>TRBJ2-1|TRBV25-1
ASRGLAGSQF
>TRBJ2-1|TRBV6-1
ASSVRAGSYNEQF
>TRBJ2-7|TRBV28
ASSVRDRLVGEQY
>TRBJ2-1|TRBV11-3
ASSLGTAATYNEQF
>TRBJ2-1|TRBV28
ASSTHGLGGNEQF